These 11 T cell receptor beta chains share one sample of origin, sequenced in a study of CD8+ T cells in alopecia areata. As for treatment: oral pan-JAK inhibitor, 5-10 mg twice daily. Isolated RNA was reverse transcribed into cDNA used as the sequencing template. Assay used: immunoSEQ multiplex PCR; TCRdb lists only in-frame clones, some missing. This sample yields fewer than 100,000 clones, of which around 55% are seen a single time; about a sixth belongs to the top ten. Sequences were derived from CD8+ T cells sorted from blood, sampled at week 4, from a patient treated with tofacitinib. Receptors were obtained from a human donor with alopecia areata.

The chain is built from TRBV19 and TRBJ1-1; 11 bases agree with TRBD1. This CDR3 comprises 15 residues. Germline V lookup: CDR1 LNHDA, CDR2 SQIVND (reference sequence). V shed 3 bases and J 5 bases; nucleotides not matched to a gene: 5. CDR3 sequence reads: CASSIAGTGGTEAFF. CDR3 DNA sequence: TGTGCCAGTAGTATCGCCGGGACAGGGGGGACTGAAGCTTTCTTT.

The J gene is TRBJ2-1, the V gene TRBV7-4; no definite D call. Per the germline V gene, CDR1 is SGHVT and CDR2 is SQSDAQ. This CDR3 comprises 15 residues. V lost 1 base to trimming and J lost 1 base, with 8 bases between them. The CDR3 region has the DNA TGTGCCAGCAGCTTAGTCGCAGGATCCTACAATGAGCAGTTCTTC. Translating gives CASSLVAGSYNEQFF.

The V call is TRBV21-1, the J call TRBJ1-1; no DNA check was done on the table's D call, TRBD1. TRBV21-1 represents a pseudogene. The CDR3 runs 17 residues. CDR3 sequence: CASSPGEFGVEDTEAFF. CDR3 DNA sequence: TGTGCCAGCAGCCCAGGGGAGTTTGGGGTCGAGGACACTGAAGCTTTCTTT.

V gene TRBV2 combines with J gene TRBJ2-1; D may be TRBD2 (6 bases). The CDR3 has 13 residues. CDR1 and CDR2 from the germline V gene are SNHLY and FYNNEI. The V end was cut by 1 base, the J end by 10 bases, with 11 bases between. This CDR3 reads CASSEGPSGEQFF. The DNA for the CDR3 is TGTGCCAGCAGTGAAGGCCCCAGCGGGGAGCAGTTCTTC. The variable domain in full, completed from reference TRBV2 and TRBJ2-1, reads EPEVTQTPSHQVTQMGQEVILRCVPISNHLYFYWYRQILGQKVEFLVSFYNNEISEKSEIFDDQFSVERPDGSNFTLKIRSTKLEDSAMYFCASSEGPSGEQFFGPGTRLTVL.

A note on this clone: One end of the junction fails to match germline, which may point to a read error. The chain uses TRBV9 and TRBJ1-2, with a weak D call TRBD1 (6 bases). Germline CDR1 and CDR2: SGDLS and YYNGEE. The CDR3 has 17 residues. CDR3 residues: CASTVWWRTERHYGYTF. The CDR3, as DNA: TGTGCCAGCACCGTATGGTGGAGGACAGAAAGACACTATGGCTACACCTTC.

This chain links TRBV27 with TRBJ2-3; D ambiguous. V gave up 5 bases and J gave up 3 bases, with 15 bases separating them. This CDR3 is built from 15 residues. In germline, CDR1 is MNHEY, CDR2 SMNVEV (reference sequence). This CDR3 reads CASSPSLGLTDTQYF. CDR3 DNA sequence: TGTGCCAGCAGTCCCTCGTTAGGGTTGACAGATACGCAGTATTTT.

The chain is built from TRBV25-1 and TRBJ2-4; the match to TRBD1 covers 9 bases. Germline lookup yields CDR1 MGHDK and CDR2 SYGVNS. Losses at the gene ends were 4 bases for V and 4 bases for J; bases not matched to a gene: 5. This CDR3 spans 15 amino acids. The CDR3 DNA reads TGTGCCAGCAGTGCAACAGGGGGCCCTAAAAACATTCAGTACTTC. It is translated as CASSATGGPKNIQYF. The whole variable domain, filled in from reference TRBV25-1 and TRBJ2-4, reads EADIYQTPRYLVIGTGKKITLECSQTMGHDKMYWYQQDPGMELHLIHYSYGVNSTEKGDLSSESTVSRIRTEHFPLTLESARPSHTSQYLCASSATGGPKNIQYFGAGTRLSVL.

This chain uses TRBV29-1 with TRBJ2-7; perhaps TRBD2 as D (6 bases). This CDR3 region has 13 residues. Trimming left V 6 bases short and J 1 base short, with 13 bases between. Germline values: CDR1 SQVTM, CDR2 ANQGSEA. Written as DNA, the CDR3 is TGCAGCGTCGCGGACGGGGGATCCTACGAGCAGTACTTC. Its protein is CSVADGGSYEQYF.

The rearrangement links TRBV29-1 to TRBJ2-5; D not resolved. Per the germline V gene, CDR1 is SQVTM and CDR2 is ANQGSEA. This CDR3 has 13 residues. V lost 1 base, J lost 4 bases, and 10 bases lay in between. CDR3 region: CSVEASLLETQYF. CDR3 DNA: TGCAGCGTTGAAGCGTCTTTACTAGAGACCCAGTACTTC.

The rearrangement uses TRBV30 and TRBJ2-7; possibly TRBD2 for D (6 bases). The V end was cut by 0 bases, the J end by 3 bases, with 12 bases between. The length of the CDR3 is 14 residues. Germline CDR1 GTSNPN, CDR2 SVGIG (reference sequence). CDR3 coding DNA: TGTGCCTGGAGTGTTTCCGGGAGCTACTACGAGCAGTACTTC. The encoded protein is CAWSVSGSYYEQYF.

This chain connects TRBV13 to TRBJ2-7; D not resolved. Germline V gene lookup returns CDR1 PRHDT and CDR2 FYEKMQ (reference sequence). The CDR3 runs to 16 residues. Trimming took 5 bases from V and 4 from J, leaving 21 bases between them. CDR3 nucleotide sequence: TGTGCCAGCAGCCCAAGCGACACGGAGTGGGCGTACGAGCAGTACTTC. The encoded protein is CASSPSDTEWAYEQYF.